Below, 14 T cell receptor beta chains from the same sample are listed, as sequenced in a study of vaccination and CD4 T cells after COVID-19. Antigen specificity for these receptors is unknown. The study sequenced cultured CD4+ T cell DNA using the Oncomine TCR Beta short-read assay. MiXCR, applied by TCRdb to the PCR reads, yields one record per CDR3 protein. The sample has more than 15,000 distinct CDR3 sequences, about 50% seen once. Time point meaning: late sampling 161 to 241 days after vaccination in three convalescent patients. Treatment described: approximately 9-day PBMC culture with coronavirus spike peptide pools or control peptides (ViraFEST assay). The sample consisted of CD4+ T cells from blood, cultured in vitro, taken about 7 months after SARS-CoV-2 vaccination. The receptors here all came from a human donor who had recovered from COVID-19.

The genes are TRBV11-2 and TRBJ1-2; 7 nucleotides align to TRBD1. V gave up 5 bases and J gave up 4 bases; unmatched junction bases: 4. CDR1 is SGHAT and CDR2 is FQNNGV in the germline V gene. This CDR3 is built from 13 residues. The DNA for the CDR3 is TGTGCCAGCAGCCAGGGACAGAGCTATGGCTACACCTTC. It specifies CASSQGQSYGYTF.

This clonotype was detected a few times. The chain has TRBV11-1 and TRBJ2-3, with 11 bases matching TRBD2. V lost 5 bases, J lost 0 bases, and 4 bases stayed unmatched. Germline V CDR1 and CDR2: SGHAT, FQDESV (reference sequence). The CDR3 spans 16 residues. The CDR3 loop reads CASSPRLAGSTDTQYF. CDR3 nucleotides: TGTGCCAGCAGCCCAAGACTAGCGGGAAGCACAGATACGCAGTATTTT.

The chain uses TRBV20-1 and TRBJ1-1, with D possibly TRBD1 on 5 matching bases. Per the germline V gene, CDR1 is DFQATT and CDR2 is SNEGSKA (reference sequence). There are 14 residues in the CDR3. The ends were cut back, 6 bases at V and 3 bases at J, with 17 bases in the middle. The CDR3 loop is CSARTGTEDTEAFF. In DNA form, the CDR3 reads TGCAGTGCCCGGACGGGGACGGAGGACACTGAAGCTTTCTTT.

This clonotype has just one count. The genes are TRBV11-2 and TRBJ2-5; TRBD2 matches at 8 bases. Per the germline V gene, CDR1 is SGHAT and CDR2 is FQNNGV. V gave up 1 base and J gave up 6 bases; unmatched junction bases: 7. The CDR3 spans 15 residues. The CDR3 protein is CASSLATSGSKTQYF. The CDR3 DNA sequence: TGTGCCAGCAGCTTAGCCACTAGCGGATCGAAGACCCAGTACTTC.

On this clonotype itself: At one boundary the junction diverges from the germline segment, which might be a read error. This chain uses TRBV10-3 with TRBJ2-4, with D tentatively TRBD2 (5 bases). Germline lookup yields CDR1 ENHRY and CDR2 SYGVKD. The CDR3 is made up of 15 amino acids. The CDR3 nucleotides are TGTGCCAGCAGTTCGGGGATCCTAGCCAAAAACATTCAGTACTTC. Protein: CASSSGILAKNIQYF.

The J gene is TRBJ2-3, the V gene TRBV20-1; the D is unclear. CDR1 and CDR2 from the germline V gene are DFQATT and SNEGSKA (reference sequence). The V and J ends lost 5 bases and 5 bases respectively, with 14 bases between them. This CDR3 spans 13 amino acids. CDR3 loop: CSAPPSGGDTQYF. The CDR3 DNA reads TGCAGTGCTCCACCCTCCGGCGGAGATACGCAGTATTTT.

The rearrangement links TRBV20-1 to TRBJ2-3; no reliable D call. From germline, CDR1 is DFQATT and CDR2 SNEGSKA (reference sequence). CDR3 length equals 15 residues. V gave up 5 bases and J gave up 0 bases, with 15 bases separating them. The CDR3 sequence is CSAPSRTASTDTQYF. The CDR3 DNA reads TGCAGTGCTCCATCTCGAACAGCAAGCACAGATACGCAGTATTTT.

J is TRBJ2-3 and V is TRBV5-1; D remains unclear. The ends were cut back, 0 bases at V and 2 bases at J, with 10 bases in the middle. The CDR3 runs to 15 residues. Germline CDR1 is SGHRS and CDR2 is YFSETQ. DNA for the CDR3: TGCGCCAGCAGCTTGGCCACGTGGCCCACAGATACGCAGTATTTT. Translation gives CASSLATWPTDTQYF.

This clonotype has a single count. For the CDR3, the DNA is TGTGCCAGCAGCTTGGGTGGGTTTGGGGGACAAGAGACCCAGTACTTC. Amino acids: CASSLGGFGGQETQYF. The chain is built from TRBV5-4 and TRBJ2-5; D might be TRBD1 or TRBD2, each matching 5 bases. CDR3 length equals 16 residues. Germline V gives CDR1 SGHNT, CDR2 YYREEE (reference sequence). Trimming pared 0 bases from V and 2 bases from J, leaving 14 bases between.

The rearrangement uses TRBV28 and TRBJ2-7; a weak D match, TRBD2 (5 bases). CDR1 MDHEN and CDR2 SYDVKM come from the germline V gene. V was trimmed by 4 bases and J by 7 bases, leaving 11 bases between them. This CDR3 is built from 12 residues. The CDR3 reads CASSSFTGEQYF. The CDR3 DNA reads as TGTGCCAGCAGTTCGTTTACGGGGGAGCAGTACTTC.

The chain recombines TRBV10-3 with TRBJ2-3; D is undetermined. The germline CDR1 and CDR2 sequences are ENHRY and SYGVKD. Trimming stripped 4 bases from V and 1 base from J, with 9 bases between. This CDR3 contains 14 residues. The CDR3 DNA is TGTGCCATCAGTGTTAACCATGGCACAGATACGCAGTATTTT. Residues: CAISVNHGTDTQYF.

The chain combines TRBV7-9 with TRBJ2-7; D is possibly TRBD1 (6 bases). The CDR3 covers 15 residues. V lost 5 bases and J lost 5, with 19 bases in between. The germline gives CDR1 SEHNR, CDR2 FQNEAQ (reference sequence). The CDR3 region is CASSPGRQETNEQYF. For the CDR3, the DNA is TGTGCCAGCAGCCCCGGGCGACAGGAGACCAACGAGCAGTACTTC.

The J gene is TRBJ1-1, the V gene TRBV6-2 or TRBV6-3, with no clear D. V lost 3 bases and J lost 1, with 6 bases in between. The CDR3 contains 13 residues. Per the germline V gene, CDR1 is MNHEY and CDR2 is SVGEGT. The CDR3 DNA is TGTGCCAGCAGTTATCAGGAGAACACTGAAGCTTTCTTT. Its translation is CASSYQENTEAFF.

The chain has TRBV19 and TRBJ2-7; 9 positions agree with TRBD2. Unmatched junction bases numbered 7, after V lost 7 bases and J lost 0 bases. Germline V gene data show CDR1 as LNHDA and CDR2 as SQIVND (reference sequence). The CDR3 contains 15 residues. The CDR3 spells CASKIAGESSYEQYF. The CDR3 DNA sequence: TGTGCCAGTAAGATAGCGGGGGAGTCCTCCTACGAGCAGTACTTC.